This TCR beta chain was documented in a study of regulatory T cells in long-lasting Graves disease. CDR3 length: 14 residues. V was clipped by 1 base and J by 7 bases, with 12 bases between them. Germline V lookup: CDR1 SGHRS, CDR2 YFSETQ. As for time point: persistent/refractory GD, antithyroid drugs over 5 years with positive TRAb. PBMCs were the source of the RNA used for TCR sequencing. Libraries of TCR beta came from iRepertoire HTBI primers plus Arm-PCR of CDR3 regions. TCRdb independently ran MiXCR on the multiplex PCR reads; one entry per CDR3 protein. Among 300,000 to 350,000 distinct CDR3 sequences listed, 15% to 20% were seen once. This clonotype was observed once.

The chain combines TRBV5-1 with TRBJ2-1; perhaps D is TRBD1 or TRBD2 (5 bases each). The clonotype was recovered from a female donor with Graves disease. Sample: peripheral blood mononuclear cells (PBMCs), taken when the disease was refractory, from a patient treated with antithyroid drugs. CDR3 sequence reads: CASSLMGDANEQFF. In DNA, the CDR3 is TGCGCCAGCAGCTTGATGGGGGATGCGAATGAGCAGTTCTTC.